This T cell receptor (beta chain) was captured by sequencing in a study of technical replicates of blood from a handful of donors. Generated by immunoSEQ multiplex PCR, the TCRdb table keeps only in-frame clones and is missing some. The table lists approximately 75,000 clones, around 97% of them singletons. V lost 3 bases and J lost 7, with 15 bases in between. Germline V gives CDR1 KGHSY, CDR2 FQNENV. This CDR3 has 14 amino acids. V usage is TRBV16 and J usage is TRBJ2-5; D perhaps matches TRBD2 (6 bases). The TCR originated in a human donor in good health. Sequencing input: T cells isolated from PBMCs. In DNA, the CDR3 is TGTGCCAGCAGCCACAGGGACTCCTTGGGGACCCAGTACTTC. It encodes CASSHRDSLGTQYF.